The following is a T cell receptor beta chain sequence with its context. The antigen remains unidentified. Unrecorded immune exposure was likely among donors, who were nominally healthy when sampled. This sample stems from a study of cytomegalovirus exposure and HLA in healthy donors. General study findings and limits: The study labeled 164 TCR beta chains cytomegalovirus-associated. Accurate HLA-A and HLA-B prediction from TCR beta sequences was reported for most subjects. Segments of the TCR beta V type were, in most cases, productive about 87% or about 30% of the time in an earlier analysis.

Amplification used 60 Vbeta primers and 13 Jbeta primers. Sequencing used immunoSEQ multiplex PCR; TCRdb keeps in-frame clones, though not all of them. The sample consists of approximately 160,000 clones, roughly 80% of them appearing once. Germline CDR1 and CDR2: SGHNT and YYREEE (reference sequence). V dropped 4 bases and J dropped 1 base, with 17 bases sitting between them. This CDR3 is 16 amino acids long. Sequencing was carried out using PBMCs. The sequence was collected from a human donor in good health. The chain carries TRBV5-4 and TRBJ2-5; the D gene is possibly TRBD1 (6 bases). The CDR3 loop is CASSPPLTGIQETQYF. The CDR3 DNA sequence: TGTGCCAGCAGCCCTCCCCTGACAGGTATCCAAGAGACCCAGTACTTC.